This entry is about one T cell receptor (beta chain). Unique molecular identifiers were used to barcode this TCRbeta library. TCRdb recomputed calls from the PCR reads with MiXCR, one row per CDR3 protein. The sample carries roughly 500,000 distinct CDR3 sequences, approximately 30% recorded once. This sample is part of a study of T-cell reconstitution after alpha-beta-depleted transplantation in children. Germline CDR1 is MNHNS and CDR2 is SASEGT. The CDR3 contains 13 residues. The germline V and J ends were trimmed by 6 bases and 7 bases, with 12 bases remaining between them. Sample: PBMCs from the stem cell graft donor, taken from the stem cell graft. The sequence derives from a human donor who donated a stem cell graft to a child with aplastic anemia. The chain uses TRBV6-1 and TRBJ1-4, with D possibly TRBD1 on 5 matching bases. The CDR3 DNA is TGTGCCAGCAGGGGGACCGTCTTTGAAAAACTGTTTTTT. Protein: CASRGTVFEKLFF.